The rows below give T cell receptor beta chains drawn from one sample of a study of blood T cell repertoires in COVID-19. The protocol was immunoSEQ multiplex PCR, while the TCRdb copy is restricted to in-frame clones and leaves out a portion. The table lists around 350,000 clones, around 87% of them singletons. The sequenced sample was peripheral blood. Source of these receptors: a human donor in a cohort sampled during active COVID-19. Each CDR3 is given with its conserved first and last residue. Fields, in order: D gene, V gene, clone size, J gene, CDR3 protein, CDR3 DNA. D genes are given only for firm matches. The size field is filled for only some rows; it gives once, few, many or a size class.

D gene: -
V gene: TRBV6-5
clone size: -
J gene: TRBJ2-3
CDR3 protein: CASSLSTDTQYF
CDR3 DNA: TGTGCCAGCAGCCTAAGCACAGATACGCAGTATTTT

D gene: -
V gene: TRBV11-2
clone size: -
J gene: TRBJ1-2
CDR3 protein: CASSLEREGYTF
CDR3 DNA: TGTGCCAGCAGCTTAGAGAGGGAAGGCTACACCTTC

D gene: -
V gene: TRBV6-1
clone size: few
J gene: TRBJ2-7
CDR3 protein: CASSDGGKTSYEQYF
CDR3 DNA: TGTGCCAGCAGTGATGGCGGGAAAACTTCCTACGAGCAGTACTTC

D gene: -
V gene: TRBV5-6
clone size: few
J gene: TRBJ1-2
CDR3 protein: CASSRQTNYGYTF
CDR3 DNA: TGTGCCAGCAGTCGACAGACTAACTATGGCTACACCTTC

D gene: TRBD1
V gene: TRBV7-9
clone size: -
J gene: TRBJ2-5
CDR3 protein: CASSQTGVYQETQYF
CDR3 DNA: TGTGCCAGCAGCCAGACAGGGGTCTACCAAGAGACCCAGTACTTC

D gene: -
V gene: TRBV7-7
clone size: -
J gene: TRBJ2-5
CDR3 protein: CASSPTGGSQIETQYF
CDR3 DNA: TGTGCTAGCAGCCCAACCGGGGGTTCTCAGATAGAGACCCAGTACTTC

D gene: TRBD1
V gene: TRBV5-4
clone size: -
J gene: TRBJ1-2
CDR3 protein: CASSRWTGDGYTF
CDR3 DNA: TGTGCCAGCAGCCGATGGACAGGGGATGGCTACACCTTC

D gene: -
V gene: TRBV7-9
clone size: -
J gene: TRBJ1-1
CDR3 protein: CASSLIMLGAGEAFF
CDR3 DNA: TGTGCCAGCAGCTTGATAATGCTGGGGGCAGGTGAAGCTTTCTTT

D gene: -
V gene: TRBV4-1
clone size: -
J gene: TRBJ1-5
CDR3 protein: CASSQEYAGRPSNQPQHF
CDR3 DNA: TGCGCCAGCAGCCAAGAGTACGCGGGACGCCCTTCCAATCAGCCCCAGCATTTT

D gene: TRBD1
V gene: TRBV5-1
clone size: -
J gene: TRBJ2-7
CDR3 protein: CASSDPLRGLTYEQYF
CDR3 DNA: TGCGCCAGCAGCGACCCTCTTAGGGGGCTCACCTACGAGCAGTACTTC

D gene: TRBD2
V gene: TRBV12-3/TRBV12-4
clone size: -
J gene: TRBJ2-4
CDR3 protein: CASSFASGGYLYF
CDR3 DNA: TGTGCCAGCAGTTTTGCTAGCGGGGGGTATCTGTACTTC

D gene: -
V gene: TRBV12-3/TRBV12-4
clone size: -
J gene: TRBJ1-1
CDR3 protein: CASMEQVNTEAFF
CDR3 DNA: TGTGCCAGCATGGAACAGGTTAACACTGAAGCTTTCTTT

D gene: TRBD2
V gene: TRBV28
clone size: -
J gene: TRBJ2-5
CDR3 protein: CASSKTSGSGPKRTQYF
CDR3 DNA: TGTGCCAGCAGTAAAACTAGCGGGAGCGGACCCAAGAGAACCCAGTACTTC

D gene: -
V gene: TRBV30
clone size: once
J gene: TRBJ1-1
CDR3 protein: CAWSVGAAKIQAFF
CDR3 DNA: TGTGCCTGGAGTGTGGGGGCAGCGAAGATTCAAGCTTTCTTT